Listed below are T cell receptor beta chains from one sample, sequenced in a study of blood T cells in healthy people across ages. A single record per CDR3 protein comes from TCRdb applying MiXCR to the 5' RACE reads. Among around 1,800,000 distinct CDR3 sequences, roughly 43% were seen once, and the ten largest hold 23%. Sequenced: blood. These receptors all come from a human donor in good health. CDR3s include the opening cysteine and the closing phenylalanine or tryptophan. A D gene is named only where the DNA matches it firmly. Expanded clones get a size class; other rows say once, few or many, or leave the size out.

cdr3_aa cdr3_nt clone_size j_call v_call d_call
CAISELGVNSYEQYF TGTGCCATCAGTGAGCTCGGAGTGAACTCCTACGAGCAGTACTTC - TRBJ2-7 TRBV10-3 -
CASSPTGGGFYEQYF TGTGCCAGCAGCCCTACGGGGGGAGGATTCTACGAGCAGTACTTC - TRBJ2-7 TRBV12-3/TRBV12-4 TRBD2
CASSPRSYSNQPQHF TGTGCCAGCAGCCCCCGTAGCTATAGCAATCAGCCCCAGCATTTT - TRBJ1-5 TRBV6-5 -
CASSYNLGTGRPPLHF TGTGCCAGCAGTTACAATCTCGGAACGGGGAGGCCACCCCTCCACTTT - TRBJ1-6 TRBV6-6 -
CASSLVVGTGDYEQYF TGTGCCAGCAGTTTAGTTGTCGGGACAGGGGACTACGAGCAGTACTTC - TRBJ2-7 TRBV28 TRBD1
CASSQEVVSPLHF TGCGCCAGCAGCCAAGAGGTGGTCTCACCCCTCCACTTT once TRBJ1-6 TRBV4-3 -
CASSSTSGELPSYEQYF TGTGCCAGCAGTTCGACTAGCGGCGAGCTCCCGTCCTACGAGCAGTACTTC - TRBJ2-7 TRBV7-9 TRBD2
CASRVDNSPLHF TGTGCCAGCAGAGTCGACAATTCACCCCTCCACTTT few TRBJ1-6 TRBV7-9 -
CASSQDLSVDYEQYF TGTGCCAGCAGCCAAGATCTTTCAGTAGACTACGAGCAGTACTTC few TRBJ2-7 TRBV4-2 -
CSARGDGSRETQYF TGCAGTGCTAGAGGGGACGGCAGCCGGGAGACCCAGTACTTC once TRBJ2-5 TRBV20-1 -
CASSIGTSGANVLTF TGTGCCAGTAGTATAGGGACCTCTGGGGCCAACGTCCTGACTTTC - TRBJ2-6 TRBV19 -
CASRSGQLNTEAFF TGTGCCAGCAGGTCGGGACAGCTGAACACTGAAGCTTTCTTT - TRBJ1-1 TRBV12-3/TRBV12-4 TRBD1
CASSGGQRPYNEQFF TGCGCCAGCAGCGGGGGACAGCGACCCTACAATGAGCAGTTCTTC - TRBJ2-1 TRBV10-1 -
CASSRGQGIGYTF TGTGCCAGCAGCCGGGGACAGGGGATTGGCTACACCTTC few TRBJ1-2 TRBV7-2 TRBD1
CSATDELAVETQYF TGCAGTGCTACGGATGAGTTAGCGGTCGAGACCCAGTACTTC few TRBJ2-5 TRBV20-1 -
CASSPDRDRVTGANVLTF TGTGCCAGCAGCCCTGATCGGGACAGGGTCACCGGGGCCAACGTCCTGACTTTC many TRBJ2-6 TRBV4-2 TRBD1
CASSYPGQRQYEQYF TGTGCCAGCAGTTACCCAGGACAGCGACAATACGAGCAGTACTTC many TRBJ2-7 TRBV6-5 -
CSALRQGAVDEQYF TGCAGTGCCCTTAGACAGGGGGCGGTGGACGAGCAGTACTTC few TRBJ2-7 TRBV20-1 TRBD1
CASSQPPHNVGTEAFF TGTGCCAGCAGTCAACCCCCCCACAACGTGGGGACTGAAGCTTTCTTT few TRBJ1-1 TRBV28 -
CASSPSVAINTEAFF TGTGCCAGCAGTCCATCGGTAGCCATAAACACTGAAGCTTTCTTT - TRBJ1-1 TRBV12-3/TRBV12-4 -
CSARFRGNTQYF TGCAGTGCTAGATTCCGGGGGAACACGCAGTATTTT - TRBJ2-3 TRBV20-1 -
CASSLPPGQDNYGYTF TGTGCCAGCAGCTTACCTCCGGGACAGGATAACTATGGCTACACCTTC many TRBJ1-2 TRBV7-9 TRBD1
CASSSLSGGYTF TGTGCCAGCAGCTCCCTTTCGGGGGGCTACACCTTC few TRBJ1-2 TRBV13 -
CASSLQRVRSYEQYF TGTGCCAGCAGCCTACAACGGGTGCGCTCCTACGAGCAGTACTTC few TRBJ2-7 TRBV7-2 -
CASSFGARYNSPLHF TGTGCCAGCAGTTTCGGGGCTCGGTATAATTCACCCCTCCACTTT - TRBJ1-6 TRBV27 -
CSASSTGGTYEQYF TGCAGTGCTAGCTCCACTGGAGGGACCTACGAGCAGTACTTC - TRBJ2-7 TRBV20-1 -
CSVYTGLAGGRNEQFF TGCAGCGTATACACCGGACTAGCGGGGGGGCGCAATGAGCAGTTCTTC - TRBJ2-1 TRBV29-1 TRBD2
CASSQERGGVDTQYF TGCGCCAGCAGCCAAGAGCGGGGGGGGGTAGATACGCAGTATTTT - TRBJ2-3 TRBV4-3 TRBD2
CASRPQGGDYEQYF TGTGCCAGCAGACCCCAGGGGGGAGATTACGAGCAGTACTTC - TRBJ2-7 TRBV27 -
CASSPRQLGLHEQFF TGCGCCAGCAGCCCCCGACAGCTAGGGCTCCATGAGCAGTTCTTC few TRBJ2-1 TRBV4-3 -
CASSQDGEGLAKNIQYF TGCGCCAGCAGCCAAGATGGAGAGGGACTAGCCAAAAACATTCAGTACTTC few TRBJ2-4 TRBV4-3 -
CSLKEADTQYF TGCAGCCTAAAGGAAGCAGATACGCAGTATTTT - TRBJ2-3 TRBV29-1 -
CASGLMGARYF TGTGCCAGCGGATTAATGGGGGCGCGCTACTTC - TRBJ2-5 TRBV6-2/TRBV6-3 -
CASSPHGDQPQHF TGTGCCAGCAGTCCCCATGGGGATCAGCCCCAGCATTTT - TRBJ1-5 TRBV12-3/TRBV12-4 -
CASSLVNRKEETQYF TGCGCCAGCAGCTTAGTTAATCGGAAAGAAGAGACCCAGTACTTC - TRBJ2-5 TRBV5-1 -
CSAKGPRDTGELFF TGCAGTGCTAAGGGACCTAGGGACACCGGGGAGCTGTTTTTT - TRBJ2-2 TRBV20-1 -
CASGRDRARNEQFF TGTGCCAGCGGACGGGACAGGGCTCGGAATGAGCAGTTCTTC few TRBJ2-1 TRBV27 TRBD1
CASSQVGQGTNNEQFF TGCGCCAGCAGCCAAGTGGGTCAGGGCACTAACAATGAGCAGTTCTTC few TRBJ2-1 TRBV4-1 -
CSARRPGSEAFF TGCAGTGCTAGAAGGCCAGGGTCTGAAGCTTTCTTT - TRBJ1-1 TRBV20-1 -
CASSWETLSYEQYF TGCGCCAGCAGCTGGGAGACACTCTCCTACGAGCAGTACTTC - TRBJ2-7 TRBV5-1 -
CASRRPGSETQYF TGTGCCAGCAGAAGGCCAGGGTCAGAGACCCAGTACTTC - TRBJ2-5 TRBV7-3 -
CASSPLAGGRDTDTQYF TGTGCCAGCAGCCCCCTAGCGGGGGGGCGGGACACAGATACGCAGTATTTT - TRBJ2-3 TRBV7-9 TRBD2
CASSQGRDRAYEQYF TGCGCCAGCAGCCAAGGTCGGGACAGGGCCTACGAGCAGTACTTC - TRBJ2-7 TRBV4-3 TRBD1
CASSWGRGSGANVLTF TGTGCCAGCAGTTGGGGCAGGGGCTCTGGGGCCAACGTCCTGACTTTC - TRBJ2-6 TRBV6-6 -
CASSKEGSFPYNEQFF TGTGCCAGCAGCAAAGAGGGTTCATTCCCCTACAATGAGCAGTTCTTC - TRBJ2-1 TRBV7-3 -
CASSSRGVLADTQYF TGTGCCAGCAGTTCCAGGGGAGTTTTAGCCGATACGCAGTATTTT - TRBJ2-3 TRBV6-2/TRBV6-3 -
CSAEGLLDRGQETQYF TGCAGTGCTGAGGGACTCCTCGACCGGGGCCAAGAGACCCAGTACTTC - TRBJ2-5 TRBV20-1 -
CASSSGRNPRGTTYEQYF TGTGCCAGCAGCTCAGGGAGGAACCCACGGGGGACCACATACGAGCAGTACTTC - TRBJ2-7 TRBV7-2 -
CASSPWDDGGEAFF TGTGCCAGCAGCCCCTGGGACGACGGGGGTGAAGCTTTCTTT - TRBJ1-1 TRBV9 -
CAVRGKTHNEQFF TGTGCGGTAAGGGGTAAAACCCACAATGAGCAGTTCTTC - TRBJ2-1 TRBV6-5 -